The 27 T cell receptor beta chains below come from one sample, sequenced in a study of T-cell memory formation after mild COVID-19. TCRdb fed the 5' RACE reads into MiXCR, producing one record per CDR3 protein. The data hold 350,000 to 550,000 distinct CDR3 sequences, with more than 15% observed a single time. Sequenced sample: PBMCs or a T cell subset sorted from them (not recorded which). Receptors were obtained from a young man who had mild COVID-19 (a few samples of this study predate the infection). Cell type and time point are not known.

The table lists this clonotype with many counts. The chain is built from TRBV20-1 and TRBJ1-2; D might be TRBD1 (6 bases). From germline, CDR1 is DFQATT and CDR2 SNEGSKA (reference sequence). The CDR3 is 15 amino acids. V lost 0 bases to trimming and J lost 6 bases, with 17 bases between them. CDR3 sequence (DNA): TGCAGTGCTAGAGATCTATGGGGGGGCCCCCATGGCTACACCTTC. Its protein product is CSARDLWGGPHGYTF.

As to this clonotype: Just one base apart from a much larger clone, this may be a read error. The V gene is TRBV7-2, the J gene TRBJ1-6; 7 bases are a match to TRBD1. Germline V gives CDR1 SGHTA, CDR2 FQGNSA. The CDR3 consists of 16 residues. The CDR3 loop reads CASSFPGRGFNSHLHF. The DNA for the CDR3 is TGTGCCAGCAGCTTTCCCGGCAGGGGGTTCAATTCACACCTCCACTTT.

The gene calls are TRBV4-3 and TRBJ2-7; 8 bases line up with TRBD1. The ends lost 4 bases at V and 3 bases at J; junction bases unmatched: 11. The CDR3 sequence is 16 residues long. Germline V gene lookup returns CDR1 LGHNA and CDR2 YSLEER. The CDR3 sequence: CASSREPGQALYEQYF. The DNA of the CDR3 is TGCGCCAGCAGCCGAGAACCGGGACAGGCACTCTACGAGCAGTACTTC.

The table lists this clonotype with a few counts. J is TRBJ2-7 and V is TRBV9; no firm D call. Trimming took off 0 bases at V and 6 bases at J, with 13 bases between the two ends. CDR1 is SGDLS and CDR2 is YYNGEE in the germline V gene. This CDR3 has 14 amino acids. The CDR3 loop is CASSVGYTLAEQYF. CDR3 in DNA: TGTGCCAGCAGCGTAGGGTACACATTGGCCGAGCAGTACTTC.

The rearrangement uses TRBV5-5 and TRBJ2-4; 10 nucleotides match TRBD2. Germline V lookup: CDR1 SGHKS, CDR2 YYEKEE (reference sequence). This CDR3 contains 15 residues. V lost 2 bases, J lost 9 bases, and 8 bases stayed unmatched. The CDR3 bases are TGTGCCAGCAGCTTACTAGCGGGGTTGATGGGCATTCAGTACTTC. Protein: CASSLLAGLMGIQYF.

This clonotype was counted many times. The genes are TRBV7-9 and TRBJ2-7, with no clear D. Between the trimmed V and J ends, which lost 7 bases and 4 bases, there was a span of 17 bases. CDR3 length: 14 residues. The germline CDR1 and CDR2 sequences are SEHNR and FQNEAQ (reference sequence). Here the CDR3 DNA reads TGTGCCAGCATCCCCTTGGACCGGGTATACGAGCAGTACTTC. This gives the protein CASIPLDRVYEQYF. Looking up the rest from reference TRBV7-9 and TRBJ2-7 gives the full variable domain: DTGVSQNPRHKITKRGQNVTFRCDPISEHNRLYWYRQTLGQGPEFLTYFQNEAQLEKSRLLSDRFSAERPKGSFSTLEIQRTEQGDSAMYLCASIPLDRVYEQYFGPGTRLTVT.

This clonotype appeared a few times. The gene calls are TRBV7-9 and TRBJ1-1; D is possibly TRBD1 (5 bases). V lost 11 bases, J lost 7 bases, and 17 bases lay in between. In germline, CDR1 is SEHNR, CDR2 FQNEAQ (reference sequence). CDR3 length: 12 residues. The CDR3 bases are TGTGCCGGGGCTCGAGGGACGGATGAAGCTTTCTTT. It yields the protein CAGARGTDEAFF.

This clonotype has a handful of counts. The chain is built from TRBV7-9 and TRBJ2-1; D not resolved. Germline V gene data show CDR1 as SEHNR and CDR2 as FQNEAQ (reference sequence). The CDR3 contains 15 residues. V lost 0 bases, J lost 5 bases, and 11 bases lay in between. The CDR3: CASSLALPEDNEQFF. CDR3 in DNA: TGTGCCAGCAGCTTAGCGCTTCCAGAGGACAATGAGCAGTTCTTC.

This clonotype was picked up a small number of times. The CDR3 sequence is CASSYQTGVGAFF. The DNA for the CDR3 is TGTGCCAGCAGTTACCAGACAGGGGTTGGAGCTTTCTTT. The J gene is TRBJ1-1, the V gene TRBV6-5; 8 nucleotides line up with TRBD1. Germline V lookup: CDR1 MNHEY, CDR2 SVGAGI. V trimming: 2 bases; J trimming: 10 bases; junction bases outside the gene matches: 6. The CDR3 contains 13 residues.

The chain has TRBV12-3 or TRBV12-4 and TRBJ2-2, with D perhaps matching TRBD1 (6 bases). The CDR3 is 15 residues long. Trimming cost V 6 bases and J 0 bases, with 11 bases left between them. The CDR3 protein is CASRSRQANTGELFF. The CDR3 coding sequence is TGTGCCAGCAGGTCCAGACAGGCGAACACCGGGGAGCTGTTTTTT.

This sequence joins TRBV5-5 and TRBJ2-3, with 11 bases matching TRBD2. This CDR3 region has 13 residues. V lost 3 bases, J lost 14 bases, and 8 bases stayed unmatched. Germline assignment: CDR1 SGHKS and CDR2 YYEKEE (reference sequence). CDR3 sequence: CASSSTTSGGRYF. CDR3 sequence (DNA): TGTGCCAGCAGCTCAACTACTAGCGGGGGCCGGTATTTT.

The chain employs TRBV5-1 and TRBJ2-1; D possibly corresponds to TRBD2 (7 bases). CDR1 SGHRS and CDR2 YFSETQ come from the germline V gene. Trimming removed 6 bases from V and 5 bases from J, with 21 bases in between. CDR3 size: 16 residues. The chain's CDR3 is CASTLGRGDTDNEQFF. The DNA of the CDR3 is TGCGCCAGCACCCTGGGGAGGGGGGACACGGACAATGAGCAGTTCTTC. The variable domain in full, with the rest retrieved from reference TRBV5-1 and TRBJ2-1, is KAGVTQTPRYLIKTRGQQVTLSCSPISGHRSVSWYQQTPGQGLQFLFEYFSETQRNKGNFPGRFSGRQFSNSRSEMNVSTLELGDSALYLCASTLGRGDTDNEQFFGPGTRLTVL.

This clonotype has more than one count but fewer than ten. V gene TRBV3-1 combines with J gene TRBJ1-5; D perhaps matches TRBD1 (5 bases). V was pared by 4 bases and J by 7 bases, with 14 bases between. Per germline, CDR1 LGHDT and CDR2 YNNKEL (reference sequence). The CDR3 has 14 amino acids. CDR3 bases: TGTGCCAGCAGCCGCCAGGGAGTGAGGCAGCCCCAGCATTTT. It encodes CASSRQGVRQPQHF.

This clonotype was recorded a few times. The chain has TRBV5-5 and TRBJ1-3; no definite D call. Germline-derived CDR1 and CDR2 are SGHKS and YYEKEE (reference sequence). Trimming pared 0 bases from V and 4 bases from J, leaving 14 bases between. This CDR3 has 16 residues. CDR3 protein: CASSLAAMSEGNTIYF. The CDR3 DNA is TGTGCCAGCAGCTTGGCCGCGATGTCTGAGGGAAACACCATATATTTT. Full variable domain (rest looked up from reference TRBV5-5 and TRBJ1-3): DAGVTQSPTHLIKTRGQQVTLRCSPISGHKSVSWYQQVLGQGPQFIFQYYEKEERGRGNFPDRFSARQFPNYSSELNVNALLLGDSALYLCASSLAAMSEGNTIYFGEGSWLTVV.

The J gene is TRBJ1-6, the V gene TRBV12-3 or TRBV12-4; 8 positions match TRBD1. This CDR3 region has 18 residues. V lost 0 bases to trimming and J lost 4 bases; unmatched junction nucleotides: 8. CDR3 coding DNA: TGTGCCAGCAGTTTAGCGCGGGGCAGGGGGCCGTATAATTCACCCCTCCACTTT. It encodes CASSLARGRGPYNSPLHF.

This clonotype has only a few counts. The rearrangement joins TRBV12-3 or TRBV12-4 to TRBJ1-2; D not resolved. V was clipped by 1 base and J by 8 bases, with 8 bases between them. There are 12 residues in the CDR3. The CDR3 loop is CASSLEDSGYTF. The CDR3 DNA reads TGTGCCAGCAGTTTAGAGGATTCGGGCTACACCTTC.

The table lists this clonotype with a few counts. The chain uses TRBV5-1 and TRBJ1-2; D might be TRBD1 (5 bases). Germline CDR1 reads SGHRS; CDR2 reads YFSETQ. The germline V and J ends were trimmed by 0 bases and 6 bases, with 12 bases remaining between them. The CDR3 extends over 14 amino acids. The DNA for the CDR3 is TGCGCCAGCAGCTTGGCAGGGATAACTAATGGCTACACCTTC. Its protein is CASSLAGITNGYTF.

The rearrangement uses TRBV6-2 or TRBV6-3 and TRBJ2-4; 10 bases map to TRBD1. Unmatched junction bases numbered 6, after V lost 6 bases and J lost 1 base. CDR1 and CDR2 (germline): MNHEY, SVGEGT. The CDR3 consists of 16 residues. The CDR3 here is CASSRDRGPAKNIQYF. The CDR3 DNA reads TGTGCCAGCAGCCGCGACAGGGGGCCGGCCAAAAACATTCAGTACTTC.

This sequence joins TRBV5-1 and TRBJ1-1; D is perhaps TRBD1 (6 bases). Germline V gene sequence: CDR1 SGHRS, CDR2 YFSETQ. V lost 4 bases and J 4 bases, leaving 17 bases between the germline ends. CDR3 length: 15 residues. CDR3 region: CASSPTWGASTEAFF. CDR3 coding DNA: TGCGCCAGCAGCCCTACCTGGGGGGCGAGCACTGAAGCTTTCTTT.

This clonotype was counted only a few times. The rearrangement joins TRBV5-1 to TRBJ1-2; the D is unclear. Germline assignment: CDR1 SGHRS and CDR2 YFSETQ. This CDR3 has 15 amino acids. Trimming removed 1 base from V and 0 bases from J, with 10 bases in between. The CDR3 sequence: CASSLSPEPNYGYTF. The CDR3, as DNA: TGCGCCAGCAGCTTGAGTCCGGAACCTAACTATGGCTACACCTTC.

This clonotype occurred many times. The rearrangement uses TRBV7-3 and TRBJ2-1; D remains unclear. The CDR3 runs to 14 residues. CDR1 is SGHTA, CDR2 FQGTGA, per germline. Trimming cost V 5 bases and J 3 bases, with 11 bases left between them. The CDR3 DNA follows: TGTGCCAGCAGCCCCCTAAGGGACTACAATGAGCAGTTCTTC. Its translation is CASSPLRDYNEQFF.

This chain connects TRBV29-1 to TRBJ2-3; 7 nucleotides agree with TRBD2. CDR1 SQVTM and CDR2 ANQGSEA come from the germline V gene. The CDR3 sequence is 16 residues long. Trimming removed 0 bases from V and 1 base from J; junction bases left unmatched: 7. CDR3 sequence (DNA): TGCAGCGTTGAAGAATTTAGCAGCGGGGGCACAGATACGCAGTATTTT. It translates to CSVEEFSSGGTDTQYF.

About this clonotype: Lacking the conserved final phenylalanine or tryptophan, this CDR3 likely reflects a read error. The gene calls are TRBV4-1 and TRBJ1-5; 9 bases agree with TRBD1. The CDR3 length is 16 residues. The germline CDR1 and CDR2 sequences are MGHRA and YSYEKL. V gave up 2 bases and J gave up 6 bases; unmatched junction bases: 8. The CDR3 is CASSQSRDRVAQPQHI. In DNA, the CDR3 is TGCGCCAGCAGCCAAAGTCGGGACAGGGTTGCTCAGCCCCAGCATATT.

This clonotype was found a few times. The chain carries TRBV5-5 and TRBJ2-2, with D unclear. The CDR3 spans 16 residues. V was cut by 4 bases and J by 1 base, with 14 bases left in between. Germline loops: CDR1 SGHKS, CDR2 YYEKEE (reference sequence). CDR3: CASSPRPIMNTGELFF. The CDR3 DNA reads as TGTGCCAGCAGCCCCCGACCGATCATGAACACCGGGGAGCTGTTTTTT.

The CDR3 bases are TGCGCCAGCAGCAGGGACAGCGTGGAGGGCTACACCTTC. It codes for CASSRDSVEGYTF. The chain recombines TRBV5-1 with TRBJ1-2; 7 bases match TRBD1. V lost 4 bases and J lost 8; bases outside the gene matches: 8. The CDR3 is 13 residues long. Germline-derived CDR1 and CDR2 are SGHRS and YFSETQ. The full variable domain, its missing parts supplied by reference TRBV5-1 and TRBJ1-2, is KAGVTQTPRYLIKTRGQQVTLSCSPISGHRSVSWYQQTPGQGLQFLFEYFSETQRNKGNFPGRFSGRQFSNSRSEMNVSTLELGDSALYLCASSRDSVEGYTFGSGTRLTVV.

This clonotype came up a few times. The V gene is TRBV12-3 or TRBV12-4, the J gene TRBJ1-3; D is possibly TRBD1 (5 bases). There are 15 residues in the CDR3. V gave up 3 bases and J gave up 3 bases, with 12 bases separating them. The DNA of the CDR3 is TGTGCCAGCAGTTTGATCCGGACAAATGGAAACACCATATATTTT. Amino acid sequence: CASSLIRTNGNTIYF.

This clonotype was detected only a few times. The chain couples TRBV4-1 to TRBJ2-7; D is unresolved. Per the germline V gene, CDR1 is MGHRA and CDR2 is YSYEKL. CDR3 length: 13 amino acids. Trimming cost V 0 bases and J 4 bases, with 7 bases left between them. The CDR3 nucleotides read TGCGCCAGCAGCCAAGAGAAGGAATACGAGCAGTACGTC. This sequence encodes CASSQEKEYEQYV.